A single sample gave rise to the 11 T cell receptor beta chains below, sequenced in a study of blood T cell repertoires in COVID-19. The data were produced by immunoSEQ multiplex PCR, yet TCRdb's version contains in-frame clones alone and is incomplete. The profile shows fewer than 200,000 clones, around 90% of them singletons. The sequenced sample was PBMCs or T cells enriched from blood (not recorded which). The receptor source for this set is a woman between 18 and 29 years old who had recovered from COVID-19.

This clone appeared once. This chain links TRBV29-1 with TRBJ1-1; a possible D gene is TRBD1 (6 bases). V was pared by 2 bases and J by 3 bases, with 10 bases between. The V gene's germline CDR1 is SQVTM and CDR2 ANQGSEA. The CDR3 covers 13 residues. DNA for the CDR3: TGCAGCGTTGAATCTGGGGGCCACACTGAAGCTTTCTTT. Translating gives CSVESGGHTEAFF.

The V gene is TRBV29-1, the J gene TRBJ2-1, with D maybe TRBD1 (6 bases). The germline CDR1 and CDR2 sequences are SQVTM and ANQGSEA. Trimming took off 6 bases at V and 1 base at J, with 13 bases between the two ends. This CDR3 has 14 residues. Here the CDR3 DNA reads TGCAGCGTCCAGAGAGGGGGTTCCTACAATGAGCAGTTCTTC. It encodes CSVQRGGSYNEQFF.

The V call is TRBV18, the J call TRBJ2-1; TRBD1 matches 7 bases. The CDR3 runs 17 residues. V was clipped by 6 bases and J by 2 bases; unmatched bases: 13. Germline V CDR1 and CDR2: KGHSH, LQKENI. Here the CDR3 reads CASSPLSGTDAYNEQFF. As DNA, the CDR3 is TGTGCCAGCTCCCCTTTATCCGGGACAGACGCCTACAATGAGCAGTTCTTC.

This clone occurred once. The chain joins TRBV28 to TRBJ1-2; possible D gene TRBD1, 6 bases. The CDR3 runs to 14 residues. Germline values: CDR1 MDHEN, CDR2 SYDVKM. V lost 3 bases to trimming and J lost 0 bases, with 8 bases between them. CDR3 sequence: CASSFEGANYGYTF. Written as DNA, the CDR3 is TGTGCCAGCAGTTTTGAGGGGGCTAACTATGGCTACACCTTC.

The CDR3 reads CASSEMGGNQPQHF. The DNA for the CDR3 is TGTGCCAGCAGTGAAATGGGGGGAAATCAGCCCCAGCATTTT. The rearrangement joins TRBV2 to TRBJ1-5; maybe TRBD1 (5 bases). This CDR3 has 14 residues. V was cut by 2 bases and J by 4 bases, with 9 bases left in between. Germline V gives CDR1 SNHLY, CDR2 FYNNEI.

The chain has TRBV19 and TRBJ1-1; D unclear. Deletions cut 7 bases from V and 1 base from J, with 7 bases between. The CDR3 runs 12 residues. Germline V gives CDR1 LNHDA, CDR2 SQIVND (reference sequence). CDR3 nucleotides: TGTGCCAGTATGTCGGGGAACACTGAAGCTTTCTTT. It yields the protein CASMSGNTEAFF.

This chain links TRBV6-5 with TRBJ2-5; D might be TRBD2 (7 bases). V lost 6 bases, J lost 9 bases, and 20 bases lay in between. This CDR3 has 14 amino acids. Germline CDR1 MNHEY, CDR2 SVGAGI. The DNA for the CDR3 is TGTGCCAGCAGCGGCGGGGGCCTCCTTGGTCCCCAGTACTTC. Translating it yields CASSGGGLLGPQYF.

The gene calls are TRBV30 and TRBJ1-1; 8 bases map to TRBD1. V lost 2 bases to trimming and J lost 1 base; unmatched junction nucleotides: 3. Germline V CDR1 and CDR2: GTSNPN, SVGIG (reference sequence). This CDR3 region has 14 residues. CDR3 amino acids: CAWSTGQGNTEAFF. The CDR3 nucleotides are TGTGCCTGGAGTACCGGACAGGGGAACACTGAAGCTTTCTTT.

This clone appeared once. The V call is TRBV10-3, the J call TRBJ2-2, with 8 bases matching TRBD2. CDR1 is ENHRY and CDR2 is SYGVKD in the germline V gene. The V segment lost 0 bases and the J segment 6 bases; nucleotides outside the gene matches: 6. The CDR3 totals 16 residues. CDR3 amino acids: CAISESPGGPSGELFF. The DNA for the CDR3 is TGTGCCATCAGTGAGTCCCCGGGAGGGCCTTCCGGGGAGCTGTTTTTT.

This sequence joins TRBV30 and TRBJ2-3; 14 positions match TRBD2. CDR1 GTSNPN and CDR2 SVGIG come from the germline V gene (reference sequence). The J segment lost 3 bases and the V segment lost 5 bases, leaving 10 bases of the junction unmatched. The CDR3 runs to 17 residues. CDR3 coding DNA: TGTGCCTGGTCGCTGGGACTAGCGGGAGATGGGACAGATACGCAGTATTTT. This sequence encodes CAWSLGLAGDGTDTQYF.

The rearrangement joins TRBV10-1 to TRBJ2-1, with 11 bases lining up with TRBD1. V lost 4 bases to trimming and J lost 10 bases; unmatched junction nucleotides: 15. The CDR3 runs to 17 residues. The V gene's germline CDR1 is WNHNN and CDR2 SYGVQD (reference sequence). Here the CDR3 DNA reads TGCGCCAGCAGTGGATTACCCGGGACAGGGGGACCCGGCGAGCAGTTCTTC. Amino acid sequence: CASSGLPGTGGPGEQFF.